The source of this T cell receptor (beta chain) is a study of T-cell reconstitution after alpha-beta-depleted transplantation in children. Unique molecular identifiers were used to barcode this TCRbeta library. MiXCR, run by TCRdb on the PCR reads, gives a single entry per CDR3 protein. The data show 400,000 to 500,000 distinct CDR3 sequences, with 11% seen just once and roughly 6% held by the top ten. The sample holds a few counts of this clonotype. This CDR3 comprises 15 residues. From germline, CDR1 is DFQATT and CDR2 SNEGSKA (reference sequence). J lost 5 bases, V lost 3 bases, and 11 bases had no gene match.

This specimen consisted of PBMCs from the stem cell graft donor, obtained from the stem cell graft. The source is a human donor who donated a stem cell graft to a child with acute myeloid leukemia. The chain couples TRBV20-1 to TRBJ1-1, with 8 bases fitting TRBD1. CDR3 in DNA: TGCAGTGCTAGGGACAGGGCGAGATGGTGGACTGAAGCTTTCTTT. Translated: CSARDRARWWTEAFF.